This T cell receptor beta chain was identified in a study of cytomegalovirus exposure and HLA in healthy donors. In the study overall: Researchers previously reported finding roughly 120 million unique TCR beta sequences from roughly 200 million T cells. Study results and caveats: Previously analyzed data showed that most TCR beta V segments were productive at a frequency of about 90% or about 30%.

The donors, nominally healthy at sampling, likely had unrecorded immune exposures. Per germline, CDR1 SGDLS and CDR2 YYNGEE. The ends lost 4 bases at V and 1 base at J; junction bases unmatched: 8. The CDR3 loop spans 17 amino acids. A word on this clone: Its antigen is currently unknown.

The PCR was carried out with 60 Vbeta primers and 13 Jbeta primers. Repertoires were generated with immunoSEQ multiplex PCR, while TCRdb's copy carries only in-frame clones and drops some. The sample has 170,000 or so clones, around 80% seen once. The gene calls are TRBV9 and TRBJ2-2; TRBD2 matches 9 bases. The receptor was derived from a woman in her twenties or thirties in good health and CMV-seronegative. The sequenced sample was PBMCs. DNA of the CDR3: TGTGCCAGCAGCACAACTCCTAGCGGGGAGAACACCGGGGAGCTGTTTTTT. Its protein product is CASSTTPSGENTGELFF.